The 24 T cell receptor beta chains below all came from one sample that was sequenced in a study of cytomegalovirus exposure and HLA in healthy donors. This PCR relied on a set of 60 Vbeta primers and 13 Jbeta primers. Here immunoSEQ multiplex PCR was the method, and the copy in TCRdb shows in-frame clones only, minus some. The sample contains about 190,000 clones, around 90% of which appear only once. The sequenced sample was PBMCs. The receptors originated from a boy aged 2-9 years in good health and CMV-seronegative.

CDR3 sequence (DNA): TGTGCCAGCAGCTCCCCCGGGACTAGCCACAATGAGCAGTTCTTC. Encoded protein: CASSSPGTSHNEQFF. V is TRBV7-3 and J is TRBJ2-1; the match to TRBD2 covers 9 bases. Germline V lookup: CDR1 SGHTA, CDR2 FQGTGA. This CDR3 spans 15 amino acids. The V gene end was trimmed by 4 bases and the J gene end by 5 bases; junction bases not matched to a gene: 6.

This chain joins TRBV10-1 and TRBJ1-6; 7 bases match TRBD1. Germline values: CDR1 WNHNN, CDR2 SYGVQD (reference sequence). The ends lost 10 bases at V and 0 bases at J; junction bases unmatched: 6. The CDR3 loop spans 15 amino acids. DNA of the CDR3: TGCGCCATCGTTGGACAGGACTCCTATAATTCACCCCTCCACTTT. Translated: CAIVGQDSYNSPLHF.

The chain couples TRBV6-5 to TRBJ1-3; tentatively, D is TRBD1 (6 bases). Germline loops: CDR1 MNHEY, CDR2 SVGAGI. The CDR3 runs 16 residues. V was pared by 2 bases and J by 0 bases, with 11 bases between. CDR3 DNA: TGTGCCAGCAGTTACGACCGGGACACCTCTGGAAACACCATATATTTT. Its protein is CASSYDRDTSGNTIYF.

The chain links TRBV28 to TRBJ2-2; weak D call: TRBD1 (5 bases). The V end was cut by 2 bases, the J end by 2 bases, with 9 bases between. This CDR3 spans 15 amino acids. Germline V gene sequence: CDR1 MDHEN, CDR2 SYDVKM. This CDR3 reads CASSLLQGNTGELFF. The CDR3 coding sequence is TGTGCCAGCAGTTTACTCCAGGGAAACACCGGGGAGCTGTTTTTT.

The chain uses TRBV5-4 and TRBJ2-5; perhaps TRBD2 as D (6 bases). The CDR3 is made up of 14 amino acids. V was clipped by 6 bases and J by 5 bases, with 17 bases between them. Germline loops: CDR1 SGHNT, CDR2 YYREEE (reference sequence). The CDR3 spells CASTSREERETQYF. The CDR3 nucleotides read TGTGCCAGCACCTCTAGGGAGGAGAGGGAGACCCAGTACTTC. Full variable domain (outside the CDR3, taken from reference TRBV5-4 and TRBJ2-5): ETGVTQSPTHLIKTRGQQVTLRCSSQSGHNTVSWYQQALGQGPQFIFQYYREEENGRGNFPPRFSGLQFPNYSSELNVNALELDDSALYLCASTSREERETQYFGPGTRLLVL.

Note on this clone: This sample includes further DNA sequences coding for the same CDR3. V and J are TRBV28 and TRBJ2-2, with D hard to call. V lost 3 bases and J lost 1, with 3 bases in between. The CDR3 spans 13 residues. CDR1 and CDR2 from the germline V gene are MDHEN and SYDVKM. The CDR3 region has the DNA TGTGCCAGCAGTTTTCGGAACACCGGGGAGCTGTTTTTT. The encoded protein is CASSFRNTGELFF.

The chain recombines TRBV9 with TRBJ2-5; 8 bases line up with TRBD2. Germline V gene sequence: CDR1 SGDLS, CDR2 YYNGEE. Trimming at V came to 0 bases and at J to 3 bases, leaving 4 bases not matched to a gene. This CDR3 comprises 15 residues. The CDR3 DNA follows: TGTGCCAGCAGCGTAGCAAGCGGGAGCAAAGAGACCCAGTACTTC. This codes for CASSVASGSKETQYF.

The chain recombines TRBV5-6 with TRBJ1-2; D unresolved. This CDR3 spans 15 amino acids. Trimming removed 3 bases from V and 4 bases from J, with 16 bases in between. Per germline, CDR1 SGHDT and CDR2 YYEEEE. The CDR3 loop is CASSSTGSSGYGYTF. The CDR3 region has the DNA TGTGCCAGCAGCTCCACTGGGTCGTCGGGCTATGGCTACACCTTC.

This chain joins TRBV6-5 and TRBJ1-2; a weak D match, TRBD1 (6 bases). This CDR3 has 15 amino acids. The V gene's germline CDR1 is MNHEY and CDR2 SVGAGI. V gave up 4 bases and J gave up 7 bases, with 19 bases separating them. CDR3 DNA sequence: TGTGCCAGCAGTTCCCCTTGGACAGCCGGAGGTGGCTACACCTTC. This encodes CASSSPWTAGGGYTF.

Turning to this clone: The same CDR3 can be traced to other DNA sequences in this sample. The chain carries TRBV27 and TRBJ2-7; 9 bases match TRBD1. Germline CDR1 and CDR2: MNHEY and SMNVEV (reference sequence). The junction had 6 bases not matched to a gene; V was cut back by 6 bases and J by 3 bases. This CDR3 contains 14 residues. The CDR3 DNA follows: TGTGCCAGCAGCCCGGGACAGGGTGGCTACGAGCAGTACTTC. This codes for CASSPGQGGYEQYF.

CDR3 nucleotides: TGTGCCAGCAGCCGACTAGCGGGGGGGGAAACAGATACGCAGTATTTT. Protein: CASSRLAGGETDTQYF. This chain joins TRBV11-2 and TRBJ2-3, with 14 bases aligning to TRBD2. The CDR3 has 16 amino acids. CDR1 is SGHAT and CDR2 is FQNNGV in the germline V gene. The V segment lost 5 bases and the J segment 3 bases; nucleotides outside the gene matches: 4.

The chain uses TRBV18 and TRBJ1-1; D possibly corresponds to TRBD1 (5 bases). Per the germline V gene, CDR1 is KGHSH and CDR2 is LQKENI. The CDR3 runs 13 residues. V was pared by 1 base and J by 4 bases, with 7 bases between. CDR3 DNA sequence: TGTGCCAGCTCACCACAGCAGGGCACTGAAGCTTTCTTT. It is translated as CASSPQQGTEAFF.

The J gene is TRBJ2-5, the V gene TRBV6-5, with D perhaps TRBD1 (6 bases). Germline CDR1 reads MNHEY; CDR2 reads SVGAGI. Trimming took off 2 bases at V and 5 bases at J, with 15 bases between the two ends. The CDR3 loop spans 15 amino acids. CDR3 DNA: TGTGCCAGCAGTTACAACCCGGGACACTGGGAGACCCAGTACTTC. This codes for CASSYNPGHWETQYF.

The V gene is TRBV28, the J gene TRBJ1-5; 8 nucleotides line up with TRBD1. The V gene's germline CDR1 is MDHEN and CDR2 SYDVKM. V lost 4 bases, J lost 2 bases, and 1 base stayed unmatched. The CDR3 covers 14 residues. CDR3 protein: CASSSDRGNQPQHF. CDR3 DNA sequence: TGTGCCAGCAGTTCGGACAGGGGCAATCAGCCCCAGCATTTT.

The chain couples TRBV5-1 to TRBJ2-1, with 7 bases that match TRBD2. Germline V CDR1 and CDR2: SGHRS, YFSETQ. J lost 0 bases, V lost 4 bases, and 4 bases had no gene match. The CDR3 covers 15 residues. The CDR3 reads CASSPGGSSYNEQFF. The CDR3 DNA is TGCGCCAGCAGCCCCGGGGGGAGCTCCTACAATGAGCAGTTCTTC. Based on the CDR3 plus reference TRBV5-1 and TRBJ2-1, the full variable domain is KAGVTQTPRYLIKTRGQQVTLSCSPISGHRSVSWYQQTPGQGLQFLFEYFSETQRNKGNFPGRFSGRQFSNSRSEMNVSTLELGDSALYLCASSPGGSSYNEQFFGPGTRLTVL.

The chain links TRBV14 to TRBJ1-3; D gene unclear. The CDR3 has 14 amino acids. The germline V gene encodes CDR1 SGHDN and CDR2 FVKESK. Trimming took off 5 bases at V and 0 bases at J, with 8 bases between the two ends. The CDR3 loop reads CASSSGSSGNTIYF. The CDR3 bases are TGTGCCAGCAGCAGTGGCTCCTCTGGAAACACCATATATTTT.

The rearrangement uses TRBV6-6 and TRBJ1-3; a possible D gene is TRBD1 (5 bases). The CDR3 covers 14 residues. Germline lookup yields CDR1 MNHNY and CDR2 SVGAGI (reference sequence). The V gene lost 9 bases and the J gene lost 5 bases, with 17 bases spanning the gap. The CDR3 nucleotides are TGTGCCAGTAAGGACATTTTCGGTAGAAACACCATATATTTT. Protein sequence: CASKDIFGRNTIYF.

This clone was detected only once. This chain connects TRBV27 to TRBJ2-1; TRBD2 agrees at 7 bases. CDR3 length: 16 residues. The junction had 11 bases not matched to a gene; V was cut back by 5 bases and J by 4 bases. Looked up from germline, CDR1 is MNHEY and CDR2 is SMNVEV (reference sequence). The CDR3 is CASSDIGLVGYNEQFF. The CDR3 region has the DNA TGTGCCAGCAGTGACATCGGACTAGTTGGGTACAATGAGCAGTTCTTC.

This chain uses TRBV6-1 with TRBJ2-7, with TRBD2 matching 10 bases. From germline, CDR1 is MNHNS and CDR2 SASEGT. The J segment lost 0 bases and the V segment lost 7 bases, leaving 6 bases of the junction unmatched. This CDR3 is built from 15 residues. In nucleotides, the CDR3 is TGTGCCAGCAAGTTACTAGCGGGGAGCTCCTACGAGCAGTACTTC. Translation gives CASKLLAGSSYEQYF.

In its sample, this clone was seen once. The chain carries TRBV25-1 and TRBJ1-4; 8 nucleotides agree with TRBD1. Germline V gives CDR1 MGHDK, CDR2 SYGVNS. The CDR3 has 13 amino acids. With V trimmed by 4 bases and J by 8 bases, 3 bases remained unmatched. The chain's CDR3 is CASSVAGGEKLFF. The CDR3 DNA is TGTGCCAGCAGTGTGGCAGGGGGCGAAAAACTGTTTTTT.

The chain recombines TRBV5-1 with TRBJ1-4, with D tentatively TRBD1 (5 bases). This CDR3 is 18 amino acids long. The V end was cut by 7 bases, the J end by 5 bases, with 27 bases between. CDR1 is SGHRS, CDR2 YFSETQ, per germline. CDR3 sequence (DNA): TGCGCCAGCTTACATGAAAGTTTGGTAGGGCGGGACAATGAAAAACTGTTTTTT. This gives the protein CASLHESLVGRDNEKLFF.

In DNA, the CDR3 is TGTGCCAGCAGCCAATCTGTAACGGGAGGGTCCTCCTACAATGAGCAGTTCTTC. Translated: CASSQSVTGGSSYNEQFF. This chain joins TRBV16 and TRBJ2-1, with 8 bases that match TRBD2. V lost 0 bases and J lost 0; bases outside the gene matches: 7. The CDR3 sequence is 18 residues long. CDR1 KGHSY and CDR2 FQNENV come from the germline V gene.

V and J are TRBV19 and TRBJ2-3; D perhaps matches TRBD2 (7 bases). The CDR3 contains 15 residues. Trimming took 3 bases from V and 6 from J, leaving 16 bases between them. Per the germline V gene, CDR1 is LNHDA and CDR2 is SQIVND (reference sequence). The chain's CDR3 is CASSMNLGGADTQYF. The CDR3 DNA reads as TGTGCCAGTAGTATGAACCTTGGGGGGGCTGATACGCAGTATTTT.

The chain combines TRBV18 with TRBJ2-5; D is possibly TRBD2 (5 bases). This CDR3 region has 14 residues. Deletions cut 0 bases from V and 4 bases from J, with 9 bases between. CDR1 and CDR2 (germline): KGHSH, LQKENI. CDR3 DNA sequence: TGTGCCAGCTCACCACCCGGGGTCCGAGAGACCCAGTACTTC. This gives the protein CASSPPGVRETQYF.